This T cell receptor beta chain was sequenced during a study of response to subunit inactivated influenza vaccine. Whole-study results and caveats: Each seasonal influenza vaccination, the authors suggested, recruits few new T cells.

Each CDR3 protein gets one entry after TCRdb re-called the RT-PCR reads with MiXCR. The sample consists of 400,000 to 550,000 distinct CDR3 sequences, roughly 27% of them appearing once. The CDR3 has 14 residues. CDR1 is LGHNA, CDR2 YSLEER, per germline. Trimming took 0 bases from V and 4 from J, leaving 7 bases between them. Only a few counts were recorded for this clonotype. Its antigen is unknown. This chain uses TRBV4-3 with TRBJ1-5; D is possibly TRBD1 (5 bases). The source of this sequence is a man in his forties or fifties who received an inactivated influenza vaccine. The sequencing used CD4+ T cells sorted from PBMCs, collected 4 to 6 days after vaccination. The CDR3 sequence is CASSQEAGNQPQHF. Here the CDR3 DNA reads TGCGCCAGCAGCCAAGAGGCAGGGAATCAGCCCCAGCATTTT.